This TCR beta chain was obtained from a study of shared clonotypes between healthy human individuals. About this clone: Its antigen remains unknown.

Losses at the gene ends were 4 bases for V and 3 bases for J; bases not matched to a gene: 8. The germline gives CDR1 SGHAT, CDR2 FQNNGV. CDR3 length: 15 amino acids. Every immunoSEQ plate was one replicate of a subset's evenly spread DNA. The data were produced by immunoSEQ multiplex PCR, yet TCRdb's version contains in-frame clones alone and is incomplete. The sample consists of over a million clones, 96% of them appearing once. Regarding the study as a whole: When naive CD4 clonotypes were compared across several donors, 4% to 6.5% were shared.

A CD45RA-negative memory subset and a CD45RA+ naive subset were separated from the CD4+ cells. This clonotype was obtained from a man under 40 in good health. Sequencing was done on a sample of naive CD4+ T cells sorted from blood. Stated subset: CD45RA+ positively selected. This chain links TRBV11-2 with TRBJ1-1; TRBD1 matches at 7 bases. The CDR3 here is CASSSTQGPYTEAFF. In DNA, the CDR3 is TGTGCCAGCAGCTCCACACAGGGGCCCTACACTGAAGCTTTCTTT.